This entry is about one T cell receptor beta chain. Its antigen remains undetermined. Base quality data are lacking; no much larger clone is found one base away. Clipping removes 4 bases from V and 0 bases from J, with 6 as the unmatched junction base count. Measured from the cysteine to the phenylalanine, the CDR3 is 16 residues long. Only the CDR3 DNA is retained, 48 bases long and in frame from the first base. Sequences MNHNY (CDR1) and SVGAGI (CDR2) are obtained from the germline V gene (reference sequence). TCR CDR3 regions were amplified from genomic DNA by multiplex PCR using the deep immunoSEQ assay. Genomic DNA extracted from each cell subset was distributed evenly over all wells of several immunoSEQ 96-well plates, and each plate served as one replicate. For sorted subsets, each replicate PCR was loaded with about 200 ng genomic DNA, equivalent to roughly 30,000 T cell genomes. Purified libraries were quantified with a Qubit 3.0 fluorometer, sized on a Bioanalyzer 2100, and re-quantified with the KAPA Library Quantification kit. Every immunoSEQ 96-well plate was sequenced on a dedicated single-read 150-cycle Illumina NextSeq 550 flow cell. The original pipeline was this. Because only junctional sequences without quality scores were contained in the immunoSEQ output, filtering matching that applied to full-length reads could not be performed. To assign V/J genes and CDR3, sequences were annotated using PyIR, a Python wrapper for IgBLAST v1.9, with IMGT germline references. Reads were filtered out if the reads had weak V/J assignments (E-value above 1e-6), no CDR3, stop codons, out-of-frame junctions, or ambiguous translated residues. A V3J clonotype was defined by an identical inferred V gene, J gene, and CDR3 amino acid sequence. The percentage overlap between two repertoires was calculated by dividing the number of shared unique clonotypes by the size of the smaller repertoire. Three approaches were used to assess repertoire richness: RTK rarefaction, the Chao1 estimator, and Recon v2.1 estimates of unobserved clonotypes. Generation probabilities for all TCRbeta clonotypes obtained by the gDNA method from a handful of donors were computed using OLGA. TCRdb stores this immuneACCESS table with in-frame sequences only. Part of the clones is absent; in the studies checked, under half of the shortfall reflects unresolved V genes, and no reason is known for the rest. V, J and clone size are those of that table, while D and trimming were read from the DNA. Within this sample are about 2 million clones, with approximately 95% of them counted one time only. Roughly 0.13% of the sample goes to the ten largest clones.

These data come from a study of shared clonotypes between healthy human individuals (dated by TCRdb to between 2020 and 2021). Describing the broader study: Two women and a few men aged 18 to 49 years were included in the cohort. For each donor, CD4 naive and CD4 memory were each given three plates, CD8 naive was given two plates, and CD8 memory was given one plate. Blood TCR repertoires of several healthy adults were deeply sequenced to estimate repertoire size and the extent of clonotype sharing between individuals. Libraries were prepared and TCR repertoires were sequenced by different laboratories using diverse techniques, in order to increase sequencing depth and limit assay-specific biases. Each donor's leukapheresis produced roughly between roughly 0.85 and 9.5 billion PBMCs. Summary of the overall study and its limitations: Sampling was restricted to blood, and TCR repertoires in tissues likely differ from the TCR repertoires found in blood. Larger estimated clonotype richness was generally found for naive subsets than for memory subsets. Across a handful of donors, around 5% of naive CD4, approximately 4% of naive CD8, around 2.1% of memory CD4, and roughly 0.4% of memory CD8 clonotypes were shared. Rarefaction of sorted-subset datasets indicated incomplete sequencing despite the large sequencing depth. Based on pairwise subsampling, the degree of clonotype sharing among donors was expected to be affected by sequencing depth. Because the study included a small number of donors, the genetic and exposure-history diversity represented was limited. Compared with non-shared clonotypes, clonotypes shared by all four sorted-subset donors had higher generation probabilities.

Donors were healthy HIV-negative adults with no recently reported acute infections or vaccinations. Every donor was a Caucasian adult living in Nashville, Tennessee, USA. CD4+ T cells were enriched by magnetic negative selection, after which naive cells were positively selected on CD45RA and the negative fraction was taken as the memory subset. Blood was obtained by leukapheresis, after which PBMCs were separated by Ficoll-Histopaque density gradient centrifugation and cryopreserved in liquid nitrogen vapor phase. Analytical flow cytometry was used to check the purity and quantity of each magnetically sorted T cell population. Genomic DNA was isolated from each sorted fraction and quantified by UV absorbance on a Nanodrop 2000c.

The receptor was derived from a man between 18 and 35 years old in good health. The sequence is built from TRBV6-6 and TRBJ1-1; TRBD1 matches 9 bases in the middle. Sequenced: naive CD4+ T cells sorted from blood. The cell subset or site label on this specimen signifies: CD45RA+ positively selected. The DNA reads as follows: TGTGCCAGCAGTTCAATACAGGGGGCTGTGAACACTGAAGCTTTCTTT. This codes for CASSSIQGAVNTEAFF.